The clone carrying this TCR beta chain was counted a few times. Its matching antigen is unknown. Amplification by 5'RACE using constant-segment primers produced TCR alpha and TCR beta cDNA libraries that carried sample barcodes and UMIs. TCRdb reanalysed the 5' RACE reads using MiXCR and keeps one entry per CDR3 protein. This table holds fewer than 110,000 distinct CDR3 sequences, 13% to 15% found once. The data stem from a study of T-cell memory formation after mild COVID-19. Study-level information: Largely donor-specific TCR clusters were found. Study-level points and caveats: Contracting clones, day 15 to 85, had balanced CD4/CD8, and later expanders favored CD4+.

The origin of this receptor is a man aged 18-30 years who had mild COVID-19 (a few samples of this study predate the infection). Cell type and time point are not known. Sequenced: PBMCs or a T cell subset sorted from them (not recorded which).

CDR3 coding DNA: TGTGCCAGCAGCTTAACGGTGGGACCCGAGAACACCGGGGAGCTGTTTTTT. Translating gives CASSLTVGPENTGELFF. The chain links TRBV7-3 to TRBJ2-2; D is tentatively TRBD1 or TRBD2 (5 bases each). Germline CDR1 reads SGHTA; CDR2 reads FQGTGA. Deletions cut 0 bases from V and 1 base from J, with 12 bases between. The CDR3 contains 17 residues.